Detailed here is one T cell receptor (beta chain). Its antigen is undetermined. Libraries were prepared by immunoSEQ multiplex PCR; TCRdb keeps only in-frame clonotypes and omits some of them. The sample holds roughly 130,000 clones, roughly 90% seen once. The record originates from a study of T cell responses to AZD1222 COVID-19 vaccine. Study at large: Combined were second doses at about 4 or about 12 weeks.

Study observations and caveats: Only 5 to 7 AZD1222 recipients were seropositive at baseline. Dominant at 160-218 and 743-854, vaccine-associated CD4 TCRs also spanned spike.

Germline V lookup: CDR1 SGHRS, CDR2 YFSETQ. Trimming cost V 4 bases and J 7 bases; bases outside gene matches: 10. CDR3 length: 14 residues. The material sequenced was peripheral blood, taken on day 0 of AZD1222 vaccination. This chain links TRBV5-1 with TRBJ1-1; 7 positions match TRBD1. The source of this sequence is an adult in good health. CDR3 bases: TGCGCCAGCAGCGCCCGACAGGGTTTGGGTGAAGCTTTCTTT. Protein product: CASSARQGLGEAFF. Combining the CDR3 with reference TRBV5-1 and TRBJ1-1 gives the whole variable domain KAGVTQTPRYLIKTRGQQVTLSCSPISGHRSVSWYQQTPGQGLQFLFEYFSETQRNKGNFPGRFSGRQFSNSRSEMNVSTLELGDSALYLCASSARQGLGEAFFGQGTRLTVV.